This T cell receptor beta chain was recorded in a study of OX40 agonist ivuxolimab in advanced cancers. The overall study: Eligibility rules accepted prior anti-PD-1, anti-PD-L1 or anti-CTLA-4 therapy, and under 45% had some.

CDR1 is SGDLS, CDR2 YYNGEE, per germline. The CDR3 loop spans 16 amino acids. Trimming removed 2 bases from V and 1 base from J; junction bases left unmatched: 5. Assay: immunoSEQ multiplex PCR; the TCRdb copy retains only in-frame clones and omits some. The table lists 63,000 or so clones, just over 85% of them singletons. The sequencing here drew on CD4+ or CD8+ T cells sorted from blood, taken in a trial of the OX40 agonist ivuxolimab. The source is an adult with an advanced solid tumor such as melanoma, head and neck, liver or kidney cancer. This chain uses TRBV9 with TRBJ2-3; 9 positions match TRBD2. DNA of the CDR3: TGTGCCAGCAGCGTGGCGGGGGGGCTGGGCACAGATACGCAGTATTTT. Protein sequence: CASSVAGGLGTDTQYF.